Listed below are T cell receptor beta chains from one sample, sequenced in a study of response to subunit inactivated influenza vaccine. TCRdb re-called the RT-PCR reads through MiXCR, storing one row per CDR3 protein. The repertoire has 650,000 to 800,000 distinct CDR3 sequences, 11% to 15% of them found once; the top ten carry roughly 6.4%. The source was PBMCs from blood, collected around 14 days before vaccination. The receptors come from a man aged 45 to 65 who received an inactivated influenza vaccine. Each CDR3 is given with its conserved first and last residue. D genes are given only for firm matches. Clone size is stated in some rows and not others, as once, few, many or a class when expanded.

J	length	D	V	size	DNA	CDR3
TRBJ2-5	12	NA	TRBV12-3/TRBV12-4	few	TGTGCCAGCAGCTTGGGACCGGGGGCCCAGTACTTC	CASSLGPGAQYF
TRBJ1-1	14	TRBD1	TRBV29-1	few	TGCAGCGTTGGAGGGGGACAGGTGAACACTGAAGCTTTCTTT	CSVGGGQVNTEAFF
TRBJ2-3	15	NA	TRBV6-2/TRBV6-3	NA	TGTGCCAGCAGTTACTCGAGAAGTGACCAAGATACGCAGTATTTT	CASSYSRSDQDTQYF
TRBJ2-5	14	NA	TRBV9	many	TGTGCCAGCAGCCCGAACCCGGGTCAGGAGACCCAGTACTTC	CASSPNPGQETQYF
TRBJ1-3	13	NA	TRBV20-1	few	TGCAGTGCTTTCGACAGGATCGGAAACACCATATATTTT	CSAFDRIGNTIYF
TRBJ2-7	12	NA	TRBV20-1	few	TGCAGTGCTAGAAGGGGTAACTACGAGCAGTACTTC	CSARRGNYEQYF
TRBJ2-5	15	NA	TRBV5-1	few	TGCGCCAGCAGCTTTGGCAGGGGTAGCCAAGAGACCCAGTACTTC	CASSFGRGSQETQYF
TRBJ1-2	16	NA	TRBV21-1	few	TGTGCCAGCCCTGACGGTTCGACACAGAAAGGGGATGGCTACACCTTC	CASPDGSTQKGDGYTF
TRBJ1-1	14	TRBD1	TRBV6-1	many	TGTGCCAGCAGTCATAACCCACAGGGGACTGAAGCTTTCTTT	CASSHNPQGTEAFF
TRBJ2-7	14	TRBD2	TRBV9	few	TGTGCCAGCAGCAATAGCGGGAGGGGGGTTGAGCAGTACTTC	CASSNSGRGVEQYF
TRBJ2-1	15	NA	TRBV20-1	NA	TGCAGTGCTAGACCAACGGGGCACCACTACGGTGAGCAGTTCTTC	CSARPTGHHYGEQFF
TRBJ2-3	16	TRBD2	TRBV3-1	NA	TGTGCCAGCAGCCACTTTCGGAGCGGGACCACAGATACGCAGTATTTT	CASSHFRSGTTDTQYF
TRBJ2-5	19	NA	TRBV11-2	NA	TGTGCCAGCAGCTTAGGACTCCGGGGGATCCAGATTTACCAAGAGACCCAGTACTTC	CASSLGLRGIQIYQETQYF
TRBJ2-1	14	NA	TRBV15	NA	TGTGCCACCAGCAGAGAAGGACTCAGAAATGAGCAGTTCTTC	CATSREGLRNEQFF
TRBJ1-2	13	NA	TRBV12-3/TRBV12-4	many	TGTGCCAGCAGTTCGGGACCCTCCCGGGGCTACACCTTC	CASSSGPSRGYTF
TRBJ2-1	16	NA	TRBV6-2/TRBV6-3	few	TGTGCCAGCAGTGGGAACAGGGTTCTCCGGGGCAATGAGCAGTTCTTC	CASSGNRVLRGNEQFF
TRBJ2-1	14	TRBD2	TRBV6-2/TRBV6-3	many	TGTGCCACCCATGTAAGCGGGAGGGCCGATGAGCAGTTCTTC	CATHVSGRADEQFF
TRBJ2-7	13	NA	TRBV5-1	many	TGCGCCAGCAGCGGGACACCCCTGTGGGAGCAGTACTTC	CASSGTPLWEQYF
TRBJ2-1	15	NA	TRBV5-1	few	TGCGCCAGCAGCACAGACACCCTCTCCTACAATGAGCAGTTCTTC	CASSTDTLSYNEQFF
TRBJ2-7	14	TRBD1	TRBV7-2	NA	TGTGCCAGCAGCTCCGGGACAGGGGCTGGGGAGCAGTACTTC	CASSSGTGAGEQYF
TRBJ2-1	14	NA	TRBV29-1	NA	TGCAGCGTTAAGTTAGCGGAGGTCTACAATGAGCAGTTCTTC	CSVKLAEVYNEQFF
TRBJ1-1	16	TRBD1	TRBV5-1	NA	TGCGCCAGCAGCTCGTGGACAGGCTCCATGAACACTGAAGCTTTCTTT	CASSSWTGSMNTEAFF
TRBJ1-3	15	NA	TRBV4-3	few	TGCGCCAGCAGCCAGATCGATAAGCCTGGAAACACCATATATTTT	CASSQIDKPGNTIYF
TRBJ2-7	16	TRBD2	TRBV29-1	few	TGCAGCGTTGAAGAGCGGGGGACTAGCGGGGGCTACGAGCAGTACTTC	CSVEERGTSGGYEQYF
TRBJ2-7	15	NA	TRBV27	few	TGTGCCAGCAGTTCGGACCCAGGGGTGGGTTACGAGCAGTACTTC	CASSSDPGVGYEQYF
TRBJ2-5	16	NA	TRBV7-7	NA	TGTGCTAGCAGCGCCTCAAGTCGGGGAGTCCAAGAGACCCAGTACTTC	CASSASSRGVQETQYF
TRBJ2-3	18	TRBD2	TRBV4-3	few	TGCGCCAGCAGCCAAGATCGGGGACTAGCGGGTAGCACAGATACGCAGTATTTT	CASSQDRGLAGSTDTQYF
TRBJ2-1	15	TRBD1	TRBV5-1	NA	TGCGCCAGCAGCCGTCCCGGACAGGGGTACAATGAGCAGTTCTTC	CASSRPGQGYNEQFF
TRBJ1-2	14	NA	TRBV5-1	few	TGCGCCAGCAGCTTGGATACCTCAGGGTATGGCTACACCTTC	CASSLDTSGYGYTF